The next 3 T cell receptor beta chains were all read from a single sample in a study of technical replicates of blood from a handful of donors. Data came from immunoSEQ multiplex PCR; TCRdb stores just in-frame clones and leaves some out. The sample contains tens of thousands of clones, around 90% of which appear only once. The sequencing sample was made of T cells isolated from PBMCs. These receptors were taken from a human donor in good health.

The chain links TRBV2 to TRBJ1-5; D uncertain. V dropped 8 bases and J dropped 3 bases, with 14 bases sitting between them. The germline gives CDR1 SNHLY, CDR2 FYNNEI. The CDR3 runs to 14 residues. In nucleotides, the CDR3 is TGTGCCAGCTCGGGTCAAGGTACCAATCAGCCCCAGCATTTT. Its translation: CASSGQGTNQPQHF.

This chain uses TRBV9 with TRBJ2-7; 10 positions match TRBD2. This CDR3 has 15 amino acids. V shed 4 bases and J 1 base; nucleotides not matched to a gene: 5. Germline loops: CDR1 SGDLS, CDR2 YYNGEE. CDR3 sequence: CASSPGLAASYEQYF. DNA for the CDR3: TGTGCCAGCAGCCCAGGACTAGCGGCTTCCTACGAGCAGTACTTC. Full variable domain (remainder filled in from reference TRBV9 and TRBJ2-7): DSGVTQTPKHLITATGQRVTLRCSPRSGDLSVYWYQQSLDQGLQFLIQYYNGEERAKGNILERFSAQQFPDLHSELNLSSLELGDSALYFCASSPGLAASYEQYFGPGTRLTVT.

The chain uses TRBV7-9 and TRBJ2-5, with D unresolved. Trimming cost V 3 bases and J 4 bases, with 18 bases left between them. Looked up from germline, CDR1 is SEHNR and CDR2 is FQNEAQ (reference sequence). The CDR3 is 16 amino acids. The CDR3 coding sequence is TGTGCCAGCAGCTTTCTCTTTGGGCCCCTTAGAGAGACCCAGTACTTC. It translates to CASSFLFGPLRETQYF.